The 3 T cell receptor beta chains presented below share a single source sample, sequenced in a study of identical twins. TCRdb re-called the 5' RACE reads through MiXCR, storing one row per CDR3 protein. The sample shows about 890,000 distinct CDR3 sequences, 9% to 15% of them seen only once. These data were also reused for a study on yellow fever vaccine responses in identical twins.

Source material: PBMCs. The receptors were sampled from a woman between 18 and 30 years old in good health.

Only a few counts were recorded for this clonotype. The chain recombines TRBV18 with TRBJ2-7, with D possibly being TRBD1 (7 bases). The CDR3 runs to 14 residues. Germline CDR1 KGHSH, CDR2 LQKENI. V lost 2 bases to trimming and J lost 2 bases, with 10 bases between them. Written as DNA, the CDR3 is TGTGCCAGCTCACCAGCGGGACAGCCCTACGAGCAGTACGTC. This encodes CASSPAGQPYEQYV.

The genes are TRBV20-1 and TRBJ2-3; 7 positions match TRBD2. There are 15 residues in the CDR3. Germline V gene lookup returns CDR1 DFQATT and CDR2 SNEGSKA (reference sequence). V trimming: 3 bases; J trimming: 0 bases; junction bases outside the gene matches: 6. CDR3 residues: CSASLTSVSTDTQYF. In DNA form, the CDR3 reads TGCAGTGCTAGCCTCACTAGCGTTAGCACAGATACGCAGTATTTT.

In its sample, this clonotype was seen many times. The chain is built from TRBV5-1 and TRBJ2-1; 8 bases agree with TRBD2. The CDR3 spans 15 residues. V shed 3 bases, J shed 11 bases, and the junction held 13 bases outside the gene matches. CDR1 and CDR2 (germline): SGHRS, YFSETQ. The CDR3 spells CASSSLAGSTDKQFF. CDR3 DNA: TGCGCCAGCAGCTCGCTAGCGGGTTCGACAGACAAGCAGTTCTTC. Using reference TRBV5-1 and TRBJ2-1 for the parts outside the CDR3, the full variable domain is KAGVTQTPRYLIKTRGQQVTLSCSPISGHRSVSWYQQTPGQGLQFLFEYFSETQRNKGNFPGRFSGRQFSNSRSEMNVSTLELGDSALYLCASSSLAGSTDKQFFGPGTRLTVL.